Shown below are 28 T cell receptor delta chains from a single sample sequenced in a study of γδ T cells in repeated Plasmodium falciparum infection. TCRdb re-called the multiplex PCR reads with CATT. This table has 45,000 to 60,000 delta-chain clones, approximately 2% appearing once. Gammadelta T cells were flow-sorted from PBMC into Vgamma9/Vdelta2+ and Vdelta2-negative populations for bulk analysis. The material sequenced was gamma-delta T cells from blood. Source of these receptors: a pool of human donors (malaria-infected and uninfected, not separated).

To note about this clone: TCRdb shows a much larger clone's protein in place of this DNA's translation, and the two differ at residue 10, likely through a read error; the protein shown is translated from the DNA. The rearrangement links TRDV1 to TRDJ1; 10 bases map to TRDD3. TCRdb records no J gene; here it was assigned by comparing the DNA to germline. With V trimmed by 0 bases and J by 3 bases, 16 bases remained unmatched. This CDR3 region has 20 residues. Germline loops: CDR1 TSWWSYY, CDR2 QGS. The CDR3, as DNA: TGTGCTCTTGGGGAACTTAAACCCTACCGGGGGATACGGGGGGCCGATAAACTCATCTTT. The encoded protein is CALGELKPYRGIRGADKLIF.

This clone was seen only a few times. TCRdb's entry gives the protein of a much larger clone, which mismatches this DNA's translation at residue 5, likely from a read error; the protein reported here is translated from the DNA. Written as DNA, the CDR3 is TGTGCTCTTGGGAAACAATCCTACCGAGTACTGGGGGATACGCGTATCGATAAACTCATCTTT. Residues: CALGKQSYRVLGDTRIDKLIF. This chain links TRDV1 with TRDJ1; 13 bases line up with TRDD3. The J gene was not available in TCRdb and was assigned here by matching the DNA to germline segments. The length of the CDR3 is 21 residues. V lost 5 bases to trimming and J lost 4 bases; unmatched junction nucleotides: 22. Germline lookup yields CDR1 TSWWSYY and CDR2 QGS.

This clone was detected many times. This chain links TRDV1 with TRDJ1; 12 bases line up with TRDD3. Germline loops: CDR1 TSWWSYY, CDR2 QGS. With 4 bases clipped from V and 5 bases from J, the junction kept 17 bases outside the gene matches. This CDR3 region has 19 residues. CDR3 protein: CALGAPQLGDTHSPDKLIF. The CDR3 bases are TGTGCTCTTGGGGCCCCGCAACTGGGGGATACCCATTCTCCTGATAAACTCATCTTT.

The table lists this clone with many counts. The TCRdb record carries a much larger clone's protein, which differs from this DNA's translation at residue 12; a read error is the likely cause, and the protein listed here is the DNA translation. This chain connects TRDV2 to TRDJ1, with D hard to call. The J gene comes from matching the DNA to germline here; TCRdb lacks it. Germline V lookup: CDR1 GEAIGNYY, CDR2 EKD. CDR3 size: 15 residues. CDR3 sequence: CACDTLLGGSDRLIF. Written as DNA, the CDR3 is TGTGCCTGTGACACACTTTTGGGAGGAAGCGATAGACTCATCTTT.

In the case of this clone: The protein held in TCRdb is that of a much larger clone and does not match this DNA's translation at residue 6, likely because of a read error; the protein shown is translated from the DNA. This chain uses TRDV2 with TRDJ3; 10 positions match TRDD3. TCRdb offers no J gene call, so here the DNA was matched to germline to obtain one. Germline V CDR1 and CDR2: GEAIGNYY, EKD. V shed 0 bases, J shed 0 bases, and the junction held 10 bases outside the gene matches. The CDR3 is 21 residues long. The CDR3 spells CACDTAKLGDISSWDTRQMFF. DNA for the CDR3: TGTGCCTGTGACACCGCAAAGCTGGGGGATATTAGCTCCTGGGACACCCGACAGATGTTTTTC.

This clone was detected only a few times. A far larger clone lies a single base away; this is likely a read error. Within the sample, other DNA sequences also encode this same CDR3. The chain recombines TRDV3 with TRDJ1; D remains unclear. Assignment of the J gene here rests on matching the DNA to germline, because TCRdb gives none. With 2 bases removed from V and 0 bases from J, the gap between germline ends came to 13 bases. This CDR3 is built from 14 residues. CDR1 is TVYSNPD and CDR2 is GDNSRS in the germline V gene (reference sequence). The CDR3 sequence: CAFAFPPNTDKLIF. CDR3 nucleotides: TGTGCCTTTGCTTTCCCCCCTAACACCGATAAACTCATCTTT.

This clone was detected many times. The rearrangement links TRDV2 to TRDJ1; 12 nucleotides match TRDD3. Germline CDR1 is GEAIGNYY and CDR2 is EKD. The trim removed 2 bases at V and 1 base at J, leaving 10 bases unmatched. The CDR3 is made up of 18 amino acids. CDR3 in DNA: TGTGCCTGTGACAGCCTACTGGGGGATACCCAGAGCACCGATAAACTCATCTTT. It codes for CACDSLLGDTQSTDKLIF.

Notes on this clone: The protein that TCRdb holds for this DNA derives from a much larger clone and differs from the translated DNA at residue 12, which likely indicates a read error; the protein shown here is translated from the DNA. The V call is TRDV1, the J call TRDJ1; D may be TRDD2 (6 bases). Since TCRdb gives no J gene, matching the DNA to germline was used here to assign it. The CDR3 is made up of 22 amino acids. V was pared by 3 bases and J by 0 bases, with 32 bases between. Germline V gene sequence: CDR1 TSWWSYY, CDR2 QGS. The chain's CDR3 is CALGDAPSSLILLIQYTDKLIF. The CDR3 coding sequence is TGTGCTCTTGGGGACGCCCCTTCTTCCTTAATCCTCCTGATCCAGTACACCGATAAACTCATCTTT.

This clone was picked up a small number of times. TCRdb shows a much larger clone's protein in place of this DNA's translation, and the two differ at residues 4 and 6, likely through a read error; the protein shown is translated from the DNA. The chain uses TRDV2 and TRDJ1; 12 positions match TRDD3. In the absence of a J gene in TCRdb, the DNA was matched to germline to assign it here. Losses at the gene ends were 5 bases for V and 0 bases for J; bases not matched to a gene: 21. This CDR3 contains 21 residues. Germline V gene data show CDR1 as GEAIGNYY and CDR2 as EKD. CDR3 DNA: TGTGCCTGTGGCACTCCTTTACTGGGGGATACTGACCTCGACAACACCGATAAACTCATCTTT. This gives the protein CACGTPLLGDTDLDNTDKLIF.

About this clone: TCRdb lists the protein of a much larger clone for this DNA, which differs at residue 22, so this is likely a read error; the protein given here is translated from the DNA itself. CDR3 region: CAFSYPSYLGDVLGDTLYTDKHIF. The CDR3 DNA is TGTGCCTTTAGCTACCCTTCCTACTTAGGGGATGTACTGGGGGATACGCTGTACACCGATAAACACATCTTT. The J gene went uncalled, whereas the V gene is TRDV3; the table calls TRDD3, which could not be checked here. The germline V gene has CDR1 TVYSNPD and CDR2 GDNSRS (reference sequence). The CDR3 has 24 amino acids.

This clone was found many times. The translation of this DNA and the TCRdb protein of a much larger clone differ at residue 11, probably owing to a read error; the protein shown here is translated from the DNA. The chain uses TRDV1 and TRDJ1; 7 bases are a match to TRDD3. V was pared by 6 bases and J by 0 bases, with 25 bases of the junction left unmatched. Looked up from germline, CDR1 is TSWWSYY and CDR2 is QGS. The CDR3 consists of 21 residues. CDR3 sequence reads: CALGVARGWGVRILYTDKLIF. The CDR3 nucleotides read TGTGCTCTTGGAGTTGCCAGAGGCTGGGGGGTACGAATCCTATACACCGATAAACTCATCTTT.

This clone was observed at least ten times. TCRdb's protein for this DNA is that of a much larger clone and differs from the translation at residue 4, likely a read error; the protein shown is the DNA translation. The chain carries TRDV2 and TRDJ1, with 7 bases aligning to TRDD3. Since TCRdb gives no J gene, matching the DNA to germline was used here to assign it. Germline V lookup: CDR1 GEAIGNYY, CDR2 EKD. V lost 5 bases to trimming and J lost 0 bases; unmatched junction nucleotides: 8. This CDR3 is built from 15 residues. DNA of the CDR3: TGTGCCTGTGGTTCACTGGGGATGAACACCGATAAACTCATCTTT. It codes for CACGSLGMNTDKLIF.

Of note for this clone: The TCRdb record carries a much larger clone's protein, which differs from this DNA's translation at residue 14; a read error is the likely cause, and the protein listed here is the DNA translation. CDR3 amino acids: CAFLQTLPRPPYLRDTSDKLIF. The CDR3 nucleotides are TGTGCCTTTCTTCAAACTCTACCCCGTCCTCCGTACTTGAGGGATACGAGCGATAAACTCATCTTT. The V and J genes are TRDV3 and TRDJ1; 8 bases line up with TRDD3. Germline matching of the DNA provided the J gene here, since TCRdb leaves it blank. Germline CDR1 TVYSNPD, CDR2 GDNSRS (reference sequence). The CDR3 is made up of 22 amino acids. The trim removed 2 bases at V and 4 bases at J, leaving 33 bases unmatched.

This clone has a handful of counts. A far larger clone lies a single base away; this is likely a read error. This sample also contains other DNA sequences that code for the same CDR3. V and J are TRDV1 and TRDJ1; TRDD3 matches at 13 bases. As TCRdb names no J gene, one was assigned here on the basis of a DNA match to germline. Germline CDR1 TSWWSYY, CDR2 QGS. The CDR3 extends over 22 amino acids. With V trimmed by 6 bases and J by 2 bases, 24 bases remained unmatched. The CDR3 nucleotides are TGTGCTCTTGGAGAGATTTCCTACTTGTACTGGGGGATACGTTCACCGACCGATAAACTCATCTTT. This translates into CALGEISYLYWGIRSPTDKLIF.

This clone was observed a handful of times. The protein in TCRdb stems from a much larger clone and differs at residue 9 from this DNA's translation, likely a read error; here the protein is translated from the DNA. The gene calls are TRDV1 and TRDJ1, with D maybe TRDD2 (5 bases). TCRdb gives no J gene; it was assigned here by matching the DNA to germline. The CDR3 loop spans 19 amino acids. V was cut by 1 base and J by 0 bases, with 21 bases left in between. Germline CDR1 and CDR2: TSWWSYY and QGS. CDR3 bases: TGTGCTCTTGGGGAACCCCTCGCCCTCCTCTATTCCTACACCGATAAACTCATCTTT. Protein: CALGEPLALLYSYTDKLIF.

This clone occurred many times. The rearrangement links TRDV2 to TRDJ1; the match to TRDD3 covers 10 bases. The CDR3 covers 21 residues. Germline CDR1 GEAIGNYY, CDR2 EKD. V shed 1 base and J 2 bases; nucleotides not matched to a gene: 21. The CDR3 reads CACDTVPAGDTDRHYTDKLIF. Written as DNA, the CDR3 is TGTGCCTGTGACACGGTACCTGCGGGGGATACGGATCGTCATTATACCGATAAACTCATCTTT.

To note about this clone: TCRdb's listed protein matches a much larger clone and diverges from this DNA's translation at residue 13, likely through a read error; the protein shown comes from the DNA. The rearrangement joins TRDV2 to TRDJ1, with 11 bases lining up with TRDD3. The J gene comes from matching the DNA to germline here; TCRdb lacks it. Germline values: CDR1 GEAIGNYY, CDR2 EKD. V shed 0 bases and J 5 bases; nucleotides not matched to a gene: 10. The CDR3 covers 17 residues. The CDR3 region is CACDTGDGGYAGDKLIF. DNA for the CDR3: TGTGCCTGTGACACCGGTGATGGGGGATACGCTGGGGATAAACTCATCTTT.

This clone was observed many times. The protein that TCRdb holds for this DNA derives from a much larger clone and differs from the translated DNA at residue 14, which likely indicates a read error; the protein shown here is translated from the DNA. The chain couples TRDV1 to TRDJ1; D might be TRDD3 (10 bases). V lost 0 bases, J lost 0 bases, and 50 bases lay in between. Germline CDR1 is TSWWSYY and CDR2 is QGS. The CDR3 runs 29 residues. CDR3 nucleotides: TGTGCTCTTGGGGAACTCCACTTCCCCTTCCTACAGTTTTCGAGGGGGATACGCACAGCTACGGGGTACACCGATAAACTCATCTTT. This sequence encodes CALGELHFPFLQFSRGIRTATGYTDKLIF.

Worth noting for this clone: The protein TCRdb gives is from a much larger clone and does not agree with this DNA's translation at residue 4, likely a read error; the protein shown here comes from the DNA. The chain recombines TRDV1 with TRDJ1; TRDD3 aligns across 10 bases. Because TCRdb records no J gene, it was assigned here through a match of the DNA to germline. CDR3 length equals 16 residues. Trimming at V came to 9 bases and at J to 5 bases, leaving 15 bases not matched to a gene. Per the germline V gene, CDR1 is TSWWSYY and CDR2 is QGS. The CDR3 spells CALKGGYAGYWDKLIF. The CDR3, as DNA: TGTGCTCTCAAAGGGGGATACGCGGGTTACTGGGATAAACTCATCTTT.

This clone has a handful of counts. The TCRdb protein comes from a much larger clone and disagrees with this DNA's translation at residue 7, likely due to a read error; the protein given here is derived from the DNA. This chain links TRDV2 with TRDJ1, with D unresolved. No J gene is reported in TCRdb; it was inferred here by comparing the DNA with germline. From germline, CDR1 is GEAIGNYY and CDR2 EKD. With 0 bases removed from V and 0 bases from J, the gap between germline ends came to 16 bases. The CDR3 runs to 17 residues. The CDR3 DNA follows: TGTGCCTGTGACACCGTGGAACAGCCAGACCACACCGATAAACTCATCTTT. This sequence encodes CACDTVEQPDHTDKLIF.

A few counts support this clone. This DNA's translation and the protein TCRdb lists, from a much larger clone, do not match at residue 12, likely due to a read error; the protein shown is translated from the DNA. CDR3 nucleotide sequence: TGTGCTCTTGGGGACCCGACCCCATCCCGTACTGAGGGATACGCGGGGTACACCGATAAACTCATCTTT. Protein sequence: CALGDPTPSRTEGYAGYTDKLIF. V and J are TRDV1 and TRDJ1, with 8 bases matching TRDD3. The J gene, not given by TCRdb, was assigned here from a germline match of the nucleotide sequence. Trimming cost V 3 bases and J 0 bases; bases outside gene matches: 27. The germline V gene encodes CDR1 TSWWSYY and CDR2 QGS. The CDR3 is made up of 23 amino acids.

To note about this clone: This DNA's translation and the protein TCRdb lists, from a much larger clone, do not match at residue 13, likely due to a read error; the protein shown is translated from the DNA. This chain joins TRDV1 and TRDJ1; a possible D gene is TRDD3 (5 bases). No J gene is reported in TCRdb; it was inferred here by comparing the DNA with germline. The CDR3 consists of 22 residues. The germline V and J ends were trimmed by 0 bases and 5 bases, with 34 bases remaining between them. From germline, CDR1 is TSWWSYY and CDR2 QGS. This CDR3 reads CALGELKAHLLRRGLLRDKLIF. CDR3 nucleotides: TGTGCTCTTGGGGAACTAAAAGCCCATCTACTTAGACGGGGGTTGTTAAGAGATAAACTCATCTTT.

This clone showed up just a few times. Only one base separates this from a far larger clonotype, so it likely reflects a read error. The same CDR3 is also encoded by other DNA sequences in this sample. No J gene was named, though the V gene is TRDV3; no check of the table's D call, TRDD3, against the DNA was made. The CDR3 loop spans 17 amino acids. CDR1 and CDR2 from the germline V gene are TVYSNPD and GDNSRS (reference sequence). The CDR3 region is CAFSGLHYGDYTDKLIF. The CDR3 DNA is TGTGCCTTTTCAGGGTTACATTACGGGGATTACACCGATAAACTCATCTTC.

In its sample, this clone was seen many times. Translating this DNA gives a protein that differs at residue 15 from the TCRdb one, which belongs to a much larger clone; a read error is likely, and the protein shown is this translation. Other nucleotide sequences in the sample specify the same CDR3. This sequence joins TRAV38-2/DV8 and TRDJ1, with 8 bases that match TRDD3. V lost 0 bases and J lost 3; bases outside the gene matches: 31. The CDR3 loop spans 24 amino acids. CDR1 and CDR2 (germline): TSESDYY, QEAYKQQN. CDR3 DNA sequence: TGTGCTTATAGGAGCGCGAGACGTTGGGACCCTTTACTGGGGGGTACTTGGTCGGCCGATAAACTCATCTTT. Encoded protein: CAYRSARRWDPLLGGTWSADKLIF.

This clone was seen a handful of times. The protein held in TCRdb is that of a much larger clone and does not match this DNA's translation at residue 3, likely because of a read error; the protein shown is translated from the DNA. The chain is built from TRDV1 and TRDJ1; TRDD3 matches 10 bases. TCRdb does not report a J gene; here it was assigned by matching the DNA to germline references. Germline lookup yields CDR1 TSWWSYY and CDR2 QGS. There are 18 residues in the CDR3. CDR3 DNA sequence: TGTGCTTTTGGGGGTTGTACTGGCTGGGGGATAAGTACCGATAAACTCATCTTT. Translating it yields CAFGGCTGWGISTDKLIF.

This clone has a handful of counts. One base separates it from a far larger clone, so it is likely a read error. Other DNA sequences in this specimen translate into the identical CDR3. V usage is TRDV2 and J usage is TRDJ1; D is unclear. No J gene is reported in TCRdb; it was inferred here by comparing the DNA with germline. Deletions cut 7 bases from V and 1 base from J, with 15 bases between. The CDR3 contains 14 residues. The V gene's germline CDR1 is GEAIGNYY and CDR2 EKD. The CDR3 loop is CACDPIQGTDKLIF. The CDR3 bases are TGTGCCTGCGACCCCATTCAGGGCACCGATAAACTCATCTTT.

This clone has ten or more counts. The mismatch at residue 11 between this DNA's translation and the TCRdb protein of a much larger clone likely reflects a read error; the protein shown is translated from the DNA. The chain employs TRDV2 and TRDJ1; 7 bases are a match to TRDD3. The J gene is absent in TCRdb and was assigned here via DNA matching to germline. The CDR3 is made up of 18 amino acids. Germline V gene sequence: CDR1 GEAIGNYY, CDR2 EKD. The trim removed 0 bases at V and 2 bases at J, leaving 14 bases unmatched. The CDR3 bases are TGTGCCTGTGACACCGTGGGAGTGCTGGGGGTTGGGACCGATAAACTCATCTTT. It yields the protein CACDTVGVLGVGTDKLIF.

A few counts support this clone. TCRdb attributes to this sequence the protein of a much larger clone, which differs from the DNA translation at residue 3; a read error is likely, and the protein displayed is translated from the DNA. V is TRDV1 and J is TRDJ1; the D gene is possibly TRDD3 (6 bases). TCRdb offers no J gene call, so here the DNA was matched to germline to obtain one. This CDR3 is built from 15 residues. CDR1 TSWWSYY and CDR2 QGS come from the germline V gene. The CDR3 spells CAPGEKIESTDKLIF. CDR3 coding DNA: TGTGCTCCTGGGGAAAAGATTGAGAGCACCGATAAACTCATCTTT.